These 6 T cell receptor beta chains originate from one sample sequenced in a study of T cells of healthy individuals. TCRdb reprocessed the 5' RACE reads via MiXCR and lists one record per CDR3 protein. The sample carries 75,000 to 95,000 distinct CDR3 sequences, 5% recorded once. All receptors derive from a female donor in good health.

This clonotype was counted many times. V gene TRBV29-1 combines with J gene TRBJ2-1, with D unresolved. The germline V gene encodes CDR1 SQVTM and CDR2 ANQGSEA. This CDR3 region has 12 residues. Trimming stripped 3 bases from V and 15 bases from J, with 18 bases between. CDR3 in amino acids: CSVDSGSAHGFF. The CDR3 bases are TGCAGCGTTGACAGTGGGTCGGCCCATGGGTTCTTC.

The CDR3 spells CATSPSGSSYEQYF. In DNA form, the CDR3 reads TGTGCCACCTCCCCTAGCGGGAGCTCCTACGAGCAGTACTTC. This chain links TRBV24-1 with TRBJ2-7, with TRBD2 identical over 10 bases. Looked up from germline, CDR1 is KGHDR and CDR2 is SFDVKD. V was pared by 9 bases and J by 0 bases, with 4 bases of the junction left unmatched. This CDR3 comprises 14 residues.

The J gene is TRBJ1-1, the V gene TRBV6-6; 9 nucleotides line up with TRBD1. The J segment lost 5 bases and the V segment lost 5 bases, leaving 9 bases of the junction unmatched. The V gene's germline CDR1 is MNHNY and CDR2 SVGAGI (reference sequence). The CDR3 is 15 residues long. The DNA for the CDR3 is TGTGCCAGCAGTGCCCAACAGGGGGCGGTGACTGAAGCTTTCTTT. As protein: CASSAQQGAVTEAFF.

The rearrangement joins TRBV6-5 to TRBJ2-2; 9 nucleotides align to TRBD2. V was clipped by 2 bases and J by 0 bases; unmatched bases: 16. The CDR3 consists of 21 residues. In germline, CDR1 is MNHEY, CDR2 SVGAGI. In DNA, the CDR3 is TGTGCCAGCAGTTACGCGGCTGGACTTATTATAGCGGGAGCGAACACCGGGGAGCTGTTTTTT. The encoded protein is CASSYAAGLIIAGANTGELFF.

This clonotype was detected many times. This chain uses TRBV30 with TRBJ2-1; 7 bases line up with TRBD1. CDR3 size: 12 residues. From germline, CDR1 is GTSNPN and CDR2 SVGIG (reference sequence). Trimming took 2 bases from V and 10 from J; bases not matched to a gene: 5. The CDR3: CAWSRQGEEQFF. CDR3 coding DNA: TGTGCCTGGAGTAGGCAGGGGGAGGAGCAGTTCTTC.

This clonotype was recorded many times. The chain is built from TRBV11-3 and TRBJ2-1, with TRBD2 matching 10 bases. J lost 8 bases, V lost 6 bases, and 10 bases had no gene match. The germline V gene encodes CDR1 SGHNT and CDR2 YENEEA. The CDR3 sequence is 15 residues long. The CDR3 here is CASSPASGSSHEQFF. The CDR3 region has the DNA TGTGCCAGCAGTCCGGCTAGCGGGAGTAGCCATGAGCAGTTCTTC. The whole variable domain, filled in from reference TRBV11-3 and TRBJ2-1, reads EAGVVQSPRYKIIEKKQPVAFWCNPISGHNTLYWYLQNLGQGPELLIRYENEEAVDDSQLPKDRFSAERLKGVDSTLKIQPAELGDSAVYLCASSPASGSSHEQFFGPGTRLTVL.